These 12 T cell receptor beta chains originate from one sample sequenced in a study of CD8 T cells in Susac syndrome. RNA totalling about 0.45 to 1 ug underwent reverse transcription with random hexamers. TCRdb analysed the immunoSEQ multiplex PCR reads with MiXCR anew, one entry per CDR3 protein. Here the sample spans approximately 150,000 distinct CDR3 sequences, around 92% being singletons. Sequenced material: CD4+ T cells from PBMCs. The receptors here all came from a human donor in good health.

The chain employs TRBV27 and TRBJ2-7; 12 nucleotides match TRBD1. The CDR3 spans 15 residues. Trimming removed 6 bases from V and 5 bases from J; junction bases left unmatched: 8. Germline V gene sequence: CDR1 MNHEY, CDR2 SMNVEV (reference sequence). Here the CDR3 reads CASSRPGQGADEQYF. The CDR3 DNA follows: TGTGCCAGCAGCCGCCCGGGACAGGGGGCCGACGAGCAGTACTTC.

This clonotype was detected once. The genes are TRBV5-1 and TRBJ2-5; no definite D call. V was cut by 1 base and J by 4 bases, with 11 bases left in between. CDR1 and CDR2 (germline): SGHRS, YFSETQ. This CDR3 is 14 amino acids long. The CDR3 here is CASSLLEFAETQYF. CDR3 nucleotides: TGCGCCAGCAGCTTGTTGGAGTTTGCAGAGACCCAGTACTTC.

This rearrangement joins TRBV5-1 to TRBJ2-7; the match to TRBD1 covers 10 bases. The V gene end was trimmed by 4 bases and the J gene end by 7 bases; junction bases not matched to a gene: 11. There are 15 residues in the CDR3. Germline V gene lookup returns CDR1 SGHRS and CDR2 YFSETQ. The CDR3 loop reads CASSHPGDRGREQYF. CDR3 sequence (DNA): TGCGCCAGCAGCCACCCAGGGGACAGGGGAAGAGAGCAGTACTTC.

The chain couples TRBV6-2 or TRBV6-3 to TRBJ2-1; either TRBD1 or TRBD2 may fit D (5 bases each). Trimming shortened V by 7 bases and J by 7 bases, and 14 bases separated the two germline ends. The CDR3 totals 13 residues. Per the germline V gene, CDR1 is MNHEY and CDR2 is SVGEGT. The DNA of the CDR3 is TGTGCCAGCACCTTTGGGGGTAGGAATGAGCAGTTCTTC. Translated, it gives CASTFGGRNEQFF.

This chain joins TRBV20-1 and TRBJ1-2; D gene unclear. With 3 bases removed from V and 0 bases from J, the gap between germline ends came to 5 bases. The length of the CDR3 is 12 residues. Germline CDR1 reads DFQATT; CDR2 reads SNEGSKA (reference sequence). CDR3 residues: CSASAPNYGYTF. DNA for the CDR3: TGCAGTGCTAGCGCCCCTAACTATGGCTACACCTTC.

V gene TRBV2 combines with J gene TRBJ1-2, with a possible D match to TRBD1 (6 bases). V lost 6 bases to trimming and J lost 0 bases, with 8 bases between them. Germline lookup yields CDR1 SNHLY and CDR2 FYNNEI. This CDR3 comprises 13 residues. The CDR3 nucleotides are TGTGCCAGCAGGGCAGGGGCTAACTATGGCTACACCTTC. Protein product: CASRAGANYGYTF.

The rearrangement links TRBV20-1 to TRBJ2-1; TRBD1 agrees at 10 bases. The CDR3 covers 12 residues. Germline assignment: CDR1 DFQATT and CDR2 SNEGSKA (reference sequence). Trimming took 6 bases from V and 8 from J; bases not matched to a gene: 4. CDR3 sequence reads: CSARDRGDEQFF. The CDR3 DNA reads TGCAGTGCCCGGGACAGGGGCGATGAGCAGTTCTTC.

The chain carries TRBV5-1 and TRBJ2-3, with a weak D call TRBD2 (6 bases). This CDR3 contains 16 residues. V lost 4 bases and J lost 5, with 20 bases in between. Germline CDR1 is SGHRS and CDR2 is YFSETQ. The CDR3 DNA is TGCGCCAGCAGCGAAGCCCGGGACTGGTTGTTAGATACGCAGTATTTT. As protein: CASSEARDWLLDTQYF.

The rearrangement uses TRBV4-3 and TRBJ2-5; TRBD2 agrees at 9 bases. The V gene's germline CDR1 is LGHNA and CDR2 YSLEER. V was clipped by 5 bases and J by 1 base; unmatched bases: 11. The CDR3 length is 17 residues. The CDR3, as DNA: TGCGCCAGCAGCGGTGGGTATAGCGGGGGCGCCCAAGAGACCCAGTACTTC. Translating it yields CASSGGYSGGAQETQYF.

The V gene is TRBV6-1, the J gene TRBJ2-3, with D maybe TRBD1 (6 bases). The CDR3 extends over 14 amino acids. CDR1 and CDR2 from the germline V gene are MNHNS and SASEGT. V was shortened by 3 bases and J by 0 bases, with 7 bases between the two germline ends. DNA for the CDR3: TGTGCCAGCAGTGAGGGGGCCAGCACAGATACGCAGTATTTT. Translation gives CASSEGASTDTQYF.

The chain recombines TRBV18 with TRBJ1-1; D is perhaps TRBD1 (6 bases). V gave up 3 bases and J gave up 4 bases, with 15 bases separating them. Germline values: CDR1 KGHSH, CDR2 LQKENI. This CDR3 spans 15 amino acids. The CDR3 DNA follows: TGTGCCAGCTCACCTGATCAGGGGAGGTTCACTGAAGCTTTCTTT. It encodes CASSPDQGRFTEAFF. The full variable domain, rest sourced from reference TRBV18 and TRBJ1-1, is NAGVMQNPRHLVRRRGQEARLRCSPMKGHSHVYWYRQLPEEGLKFMVYLQKENIIDESGMPKERFSAEFPKEGPSILRIQQVVRGDSAAYFCASSPDQGRFTEAFFGQGTRLTVV.

This clonotype is a singleton in its sample. The chain employs TRBV29-1 and TRBJ2-3, with 7 bases identical to TRBD1. Trimming took 7 bases from V and 6 from J; bases not matched to a gene: 10. CDR3 length equals 13 residues. The V gene's germline CDR1 is SQVTM and CDR2 ANQGSEA. The CDR3 coding sequence is TGCAGCGGAGGGAGACAGGGAGAGGATACGCAGTATTTT. Protein product: CSGGRQGEDTQYF.